One sample yielded the 5 T cell receptor beta chains listed below, sequenced in a study of monozygotic twins with cystic fibrosis. Clones were read by immunoSEQ multiplex PCR, and TCRdb kept only the in-frame ones, dropping some. The sample consists of about 14,000 clones, about 93% of them appearing once. The material sequenced was blood. The receptor set was obtained from a girl under 10 years old with cystic fibrosis.

The CDR3 DNA reads TGTGCCTGGAGTGTACAGGGGGGCTATGGCTACACCTTC. Translating it yields CAWSVQGGYGYTF. V gene TRBV30 combines with J gene TRBJ1-2; 8 bases fit TRBD1. V gave up 0 bases and J gave up 4 bases; unmatched junction bases: 1. The CDR3 is made up of 13 amino acids. Germline-derived CDR1 and CDR2 are GTSNPN and SVGIG (reference sequence). The full variable domain, with the rest looked up from reference TRBV30 and TRBJ1-2, is SQTIHQWPATLVQPVGSPLSLECTVEGTSNPNLYWYRQAAGRGLQLLFYSVGIGQISSEVPQNLSASRPQDRQFILSSKKLLLSDSGFYLCAWSVQGGYGYTFGSGTRLTVV.

The rearrangement links TRBV5-4 to TRBJ1-5; 9 bases are shared with TRBD1. The V and J ends lost 4 bases and 8 bases, in that order; junction bases with no gene match: 10. The CDR3 sequence is 15 residues long. From germline, CDR1 is SGHNT and CDR2 YYREEE (reference sequence). The CDR3 is CASSHYRGHSKPQHF. CDR3 nucleotide sequence: TGTGCCAGCAGCCACTACAGGGGGCATAGTAAGCCCCAGCATTTT. The complete variable domain, with remaining parts taken from reference TRBV5-4 and TRBJ1-5, reads ETGVTQSPTHLIKTRGQQVTLRCSSQSGHNTVSWYQQALGQGPQFIFQYYREEENGRGNFPPRFSGLQFPNYSSELNVNALELDDSALYLCASSHYRGHSKPQHFGDGTRLSIL.

The chain combines TRBV7-6 with TRBJ2-3, with 9 positions matching TRBD2. The CDR3 is 17 amino acids. Germline V lookup: CDR1 SGHVS, CDR2 FNYEAQ. The trim removed 5 bases at V and 2 bases at J, leaving 11 bases unmatched. The CDR3 sequence: CASSPTGTSSSTDTQYF. The CDR3 DNA sequence: TGTGCCAGCAGCCCAACCGGGACTAGCTCTTCCACAGATACGCAGTATTTT.

V is TRBV5-1 and J is TRBJ2-7; unclear D gene. With 3 bases removed from V and 0 bases from J, the gap between germline ends came to 13 bases. CDR1 SGHRS and CDR2 YFSETQ come from the germline V gene. This CDR3 has 15 amino acids. CDR3 in DNA: TGCGCCAGCAGCTACACGGGCGCCAGCTCCTACGAGCAGTACTTC. As protein: CASSYTGASSYEQYF.

This clone was picked up a small number of times. The rearrangement links TRBV15 to TRBJ1-1, with a possible D match to TRBD1 (5 bases). This CDR3 has 14 residues. The ends were cut back, 4 bases at V and 1 base at J, with 10 bases in the middle. CDR1 and CDR2 from the germline V gene are LNHNV and YYDKDF (reference sequence). The CDR3 coding sequence is TGTGCCACCAGCACCACCACAGGGAACACTGAAGCTTTCTTT. Translation gives CATSTTTGNTEAFF.